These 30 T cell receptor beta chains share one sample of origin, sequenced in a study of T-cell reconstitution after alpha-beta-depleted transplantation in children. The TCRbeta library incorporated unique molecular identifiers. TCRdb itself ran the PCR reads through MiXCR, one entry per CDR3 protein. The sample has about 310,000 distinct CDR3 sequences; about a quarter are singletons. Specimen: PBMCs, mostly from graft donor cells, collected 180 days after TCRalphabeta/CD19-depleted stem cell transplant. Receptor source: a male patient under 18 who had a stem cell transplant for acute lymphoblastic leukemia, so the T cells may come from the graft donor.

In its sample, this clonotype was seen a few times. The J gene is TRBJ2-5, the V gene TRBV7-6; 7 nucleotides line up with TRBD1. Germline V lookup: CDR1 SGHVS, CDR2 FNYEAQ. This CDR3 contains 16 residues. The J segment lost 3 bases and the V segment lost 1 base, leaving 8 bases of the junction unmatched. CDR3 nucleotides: TGTGCCAGCAGCTTAGGCAGGGGGTTGGTGAAAGAGACCCAGTACTTC. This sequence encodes CASSLGRGLVKETQYF. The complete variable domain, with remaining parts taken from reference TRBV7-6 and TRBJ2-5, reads GAGVSQSPRYKVTKRGQDVALRCDPISGHVSLYWYRQALGQGPEFLTYFNYEAQQDKSGLPNDRFSAERPEGSISTLTIQRTEQRDSAMYRCASSLGRGLVKETQYFGPGTRLLVL.

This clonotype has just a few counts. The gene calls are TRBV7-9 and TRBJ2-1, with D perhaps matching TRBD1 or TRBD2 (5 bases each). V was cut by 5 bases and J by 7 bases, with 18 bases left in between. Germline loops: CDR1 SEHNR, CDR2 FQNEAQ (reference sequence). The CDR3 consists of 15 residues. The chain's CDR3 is CASSPGPGWGNEQFF. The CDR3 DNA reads TGTGCCAGCAGCCCAGGGCCGGGATGGGGGAATGAGCAGTTCTTC.

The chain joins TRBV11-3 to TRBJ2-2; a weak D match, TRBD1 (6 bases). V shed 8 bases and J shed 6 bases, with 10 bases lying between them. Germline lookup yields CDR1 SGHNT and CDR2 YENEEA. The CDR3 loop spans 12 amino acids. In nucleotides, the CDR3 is TGTGCCAGCGGAAAGGGGGCCGGGGAGCTGTTTTTT. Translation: CASGKGAGELFF.

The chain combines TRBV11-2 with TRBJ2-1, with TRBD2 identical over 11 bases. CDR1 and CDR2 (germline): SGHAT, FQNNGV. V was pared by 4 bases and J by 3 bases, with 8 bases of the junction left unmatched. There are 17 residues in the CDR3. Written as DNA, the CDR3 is TGTGCCAGCAGCTGGACAGGGACTAGCGGTCTCTACAATGAGCAGTTCTTC. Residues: CASSWTGTSGLYNEQFF.

CDR3 in amino acids: CASSPGLWGDEQFF. Written as DNA, the CDR3 is TGTGCCAGCAGCCCGGGACTATGGGGTGATGAGCAGTTCTTC. The chain joins TRBV7-3 to TRBJ2-1, with 7 bases aligning to TRBD2. The CDR3 has 14 amino acids. Germline CDR1 is SGHTA and CDR2 is FQGTGA. The J segment lost 8 bases and the V segment lost 5 bases, leaving 9 bases of the junction unmatched.

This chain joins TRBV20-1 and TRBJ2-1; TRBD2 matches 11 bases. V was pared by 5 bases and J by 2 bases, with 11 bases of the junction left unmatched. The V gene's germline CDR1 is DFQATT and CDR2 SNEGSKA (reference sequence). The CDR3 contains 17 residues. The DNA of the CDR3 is TGCAGTGCTCCCGTAGCGGGAGGGCCTGTGCCCTACAATGAGCAGTTCTTC. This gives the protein CSAPVAGGPVPYNEQFF.

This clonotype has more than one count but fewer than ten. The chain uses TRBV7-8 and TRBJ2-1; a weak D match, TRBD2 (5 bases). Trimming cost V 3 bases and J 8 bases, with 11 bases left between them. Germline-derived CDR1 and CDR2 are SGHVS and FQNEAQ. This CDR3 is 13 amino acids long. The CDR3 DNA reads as TGTGCCAGCAGCTTGGACTTCTTCGATGAGCAGTTCTTC. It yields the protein CASSLDFFDEQFF. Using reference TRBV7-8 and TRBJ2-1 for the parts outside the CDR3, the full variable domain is GAGVSQSPRYKVAKRGQDVALRCDPISGHVSLFWYQQALGQGPEFLTYFQNEAQLDKSGLPSDRFFAERPEGSVSTLKIQRTQQEDSAVYLCASSLDFFDEQFFGPGTRLTVL.

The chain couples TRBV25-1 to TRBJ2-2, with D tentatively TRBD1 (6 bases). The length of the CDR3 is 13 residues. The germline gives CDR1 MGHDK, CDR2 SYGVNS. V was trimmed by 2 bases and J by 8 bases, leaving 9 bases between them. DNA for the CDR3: TGTGCCAGCAGTGAACAGGGGTCGGGGGAGCTGTTTTTT. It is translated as CASSEQGSGELFF. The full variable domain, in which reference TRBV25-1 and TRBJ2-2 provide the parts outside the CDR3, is EADIYQTPRYLVIGTGKKITLECSQTMGHDKMYWYQQDPGMELHLIHYSYGVNSTEKGDLSSESTVSRIRTEHFPLTLESARPSHTSQYLCASSEQGSGELFFGEGSRLTVL.

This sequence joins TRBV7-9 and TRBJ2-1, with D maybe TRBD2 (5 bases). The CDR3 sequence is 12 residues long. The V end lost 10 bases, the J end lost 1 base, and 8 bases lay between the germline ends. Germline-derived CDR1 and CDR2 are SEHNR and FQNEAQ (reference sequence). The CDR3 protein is CANGLSYNEQFF. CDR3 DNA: TGTGCCAACGGACTTTCCTACAATGAGCAGTTCTTC.

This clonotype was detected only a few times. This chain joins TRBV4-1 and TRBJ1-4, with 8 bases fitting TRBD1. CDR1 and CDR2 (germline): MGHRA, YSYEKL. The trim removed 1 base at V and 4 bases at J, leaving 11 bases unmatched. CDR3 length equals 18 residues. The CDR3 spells CASSQGQGMGRFNEKLFF. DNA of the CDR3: TGCGCCAGCAGCCAAGGACAGGGGATGGGAAGATTTAATGAAAAACTGTTTTTT.

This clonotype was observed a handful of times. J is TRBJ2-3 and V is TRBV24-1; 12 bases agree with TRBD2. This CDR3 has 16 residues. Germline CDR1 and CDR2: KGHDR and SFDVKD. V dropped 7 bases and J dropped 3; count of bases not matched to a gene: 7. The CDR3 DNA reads TGTGCCACCAGAGGACTAGCGGGACGGGGAACAGATACGCAGTATTTT. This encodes CATRGLAGRGTDTQYF.

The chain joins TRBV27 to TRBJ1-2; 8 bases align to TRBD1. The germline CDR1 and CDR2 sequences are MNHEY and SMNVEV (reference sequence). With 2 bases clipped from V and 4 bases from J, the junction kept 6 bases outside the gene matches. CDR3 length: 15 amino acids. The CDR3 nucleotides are TGTGCCAGCAGTTTAGGCCCAGGGGGCTTCTATGGCTACACCTTC. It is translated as CASSLGPGGFYGYTF.

The CDR3 spells CASRTYRGGVQPQHF. In DNA form, the CDR3 reads TGTGCCAGCAGAACGTATCGGGGGGGTGTTCAGCCCCAGCATTTT. The rearrangement links TRBV25-1 to TRBJ1-5; weak D call: TRBD1 (5 bases). The CDR3 is made up of 15 amino acids. The V gene's germline CDR1 is MGHDK and CDR2 SYGVNS. Trimming pared 6 bases from V and 6 bases from J, leaving 18 bases between.

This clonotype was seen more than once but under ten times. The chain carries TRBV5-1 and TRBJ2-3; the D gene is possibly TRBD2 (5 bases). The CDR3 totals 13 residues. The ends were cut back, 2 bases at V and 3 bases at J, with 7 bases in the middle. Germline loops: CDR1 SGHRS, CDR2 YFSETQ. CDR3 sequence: CASSLERTDTQYF. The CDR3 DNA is TGCGCCAGCAGCTTAGAGCGGACAGATACGCAGTATTTT. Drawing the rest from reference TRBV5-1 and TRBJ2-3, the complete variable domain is KAGVTQTPRYLIKTRGQQVTLSCSPISGHRSVSWYQQTPGQGLQFLFEYFSETQRNKGNFPGRFSGRQFSNSRSEMNVSTLELGDSALYLCASSLERTDTQYFGPGTRLTVL.

CDR3 sequence: CASSKGKISHSYEQYF. CDR3 DNA sequence: TGTGCCAGCAGCAAAGGCAAGATCAGCCACTCCTACGAGCAGTACTTC. The chain uses TRBV21-1 and TRBJ2-7. TRBV21-1 is tagged as a pseudogene. The CDR3 has 16 amino acids.

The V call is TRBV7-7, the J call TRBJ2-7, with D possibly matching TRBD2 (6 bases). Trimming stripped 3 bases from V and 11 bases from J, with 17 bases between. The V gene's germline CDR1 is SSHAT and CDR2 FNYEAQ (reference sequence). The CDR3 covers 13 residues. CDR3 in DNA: TGTGCCAGCAGCTTTTCGGCCGGAACTAGCAAGTACTTC. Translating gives CASSFSAGTSKYF.

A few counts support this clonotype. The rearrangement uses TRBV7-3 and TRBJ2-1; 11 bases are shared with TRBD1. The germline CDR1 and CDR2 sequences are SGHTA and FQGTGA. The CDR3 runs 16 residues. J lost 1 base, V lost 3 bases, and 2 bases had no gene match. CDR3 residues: CASSLDRGLSYNEQFF. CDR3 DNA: TGTGCCAGCAGCTTGGACAGGGGGCTTTCCTACAATGAGCAGTTCTTC.

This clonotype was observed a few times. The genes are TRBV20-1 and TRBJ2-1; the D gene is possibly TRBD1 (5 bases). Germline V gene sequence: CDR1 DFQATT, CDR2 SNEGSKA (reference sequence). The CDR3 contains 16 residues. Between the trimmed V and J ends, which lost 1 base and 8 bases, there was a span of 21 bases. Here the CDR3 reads CSARALVGALSHEQFF. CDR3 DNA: TGCAGTGCTAGAGCCCTGGTAGGGGCCCTTAGTCATGAGCAGTTCTTC.

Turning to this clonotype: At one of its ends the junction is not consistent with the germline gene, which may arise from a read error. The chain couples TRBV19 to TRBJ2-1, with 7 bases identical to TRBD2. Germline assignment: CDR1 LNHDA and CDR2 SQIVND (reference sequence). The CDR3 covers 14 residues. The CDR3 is CASSSGFSYNEQFF. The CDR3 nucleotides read TGTGCCAGCAGTAGCGGGTTCTCCTACAATGAGCAGTTCTTC. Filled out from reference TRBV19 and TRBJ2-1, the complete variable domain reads DGGITQSPKYLFRKEGQNVTLSCEQNLNHDAMYWYRQDPGQGLRLIYYSQIVNDFQKGDIAEGYSVSREKKESFPLTVTSAQKNPTAFYLCASSSGFSYNEQFFGPGTRLTVL.

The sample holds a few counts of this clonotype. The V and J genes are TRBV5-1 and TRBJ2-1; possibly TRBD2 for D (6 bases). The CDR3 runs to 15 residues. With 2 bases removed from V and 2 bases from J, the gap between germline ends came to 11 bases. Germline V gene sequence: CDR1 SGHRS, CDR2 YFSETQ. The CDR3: CASSFSGQAYNEQFF. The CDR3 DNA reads TGCGCCAGCAGCTTCAGCGGGCAAGCCTACAATGAGCAGTTCTTC.

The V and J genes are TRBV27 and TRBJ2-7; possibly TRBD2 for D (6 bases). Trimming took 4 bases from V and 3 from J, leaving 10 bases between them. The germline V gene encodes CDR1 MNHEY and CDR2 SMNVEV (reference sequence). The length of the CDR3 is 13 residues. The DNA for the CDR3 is TGTGCCAGCAGTTGGCGGGAAGGCTACGAGCAGTACTTC. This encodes CASSWREGYEQYF.

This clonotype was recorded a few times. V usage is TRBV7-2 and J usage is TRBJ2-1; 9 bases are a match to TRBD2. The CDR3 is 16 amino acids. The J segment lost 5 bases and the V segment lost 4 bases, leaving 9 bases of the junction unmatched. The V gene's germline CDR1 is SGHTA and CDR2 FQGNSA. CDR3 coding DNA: TGTGCCAGCAGCTCACCCGGACTAGCGCAAAACAATGAGCAGTTCTTC. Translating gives CASSSPGLAQNNEQFF.

The CDR3 DNA reads as TGTGCCAGCAGTTTGGGTCTGGGTAGTCAGCCCCAGCATTTT. This translates into CASSLGLGSQPQHF. V and J are TRBV12-3 or TRBV12-4 and TRBJ1-5; D is undetermined. Trimming took 3 bases from V and 6 from J, leaving 12 bases between them. This CDR3 spans 14 amino acids.

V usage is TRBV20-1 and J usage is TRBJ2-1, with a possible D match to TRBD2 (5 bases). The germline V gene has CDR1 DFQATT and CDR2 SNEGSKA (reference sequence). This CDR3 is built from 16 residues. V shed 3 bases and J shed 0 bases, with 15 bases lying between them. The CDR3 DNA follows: TGCAGTGCTAGGCGCCCTGCGGGCCCCTCCTACAATGAGCAGTTCTTC. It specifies CSARRPAGPSYNEQFF.

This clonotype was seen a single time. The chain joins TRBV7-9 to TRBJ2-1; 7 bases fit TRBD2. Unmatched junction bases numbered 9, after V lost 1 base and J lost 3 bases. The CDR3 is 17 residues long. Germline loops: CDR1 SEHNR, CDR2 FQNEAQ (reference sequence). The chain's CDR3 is CASSLGFGTKIYNEQFF. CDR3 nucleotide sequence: TGTGCCAGCAGCTTAGGGTTCGGGACTAAAATCTACAATGAGCAGTTCTTC.

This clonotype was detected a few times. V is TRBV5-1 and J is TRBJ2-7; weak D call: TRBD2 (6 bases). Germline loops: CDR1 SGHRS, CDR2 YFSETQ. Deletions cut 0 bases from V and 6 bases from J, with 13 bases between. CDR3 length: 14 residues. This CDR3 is CASSLVSQGGEQYF. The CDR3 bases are TGCGCCAGCAGCTTGGTTTCTCAGGGAGGCGAGCAGTACTTC.

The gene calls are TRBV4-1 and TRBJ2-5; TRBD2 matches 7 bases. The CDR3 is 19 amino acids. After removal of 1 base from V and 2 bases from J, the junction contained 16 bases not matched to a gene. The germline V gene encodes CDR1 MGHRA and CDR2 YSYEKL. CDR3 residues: CASSQVTSLVFGAQETQYF. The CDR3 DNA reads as TGCGCCAGCAGCCAAGTGACTAGCCTAGTATTTGGGGCACAAGAGACCCAGTACTTC.

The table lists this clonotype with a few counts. The CDR3 loop reads CASKGVAVNEQFF. The CDR3 bases are TGCGCCAGCAAGGGGGTGGCGGTCAATGAGCAGTTCTTC. This chain links TRBV5-1 with TRBJ2-1; tentative D call: TRBD1 (6 bases). Germline CDR1 SGHRS, CDR2 YFSETQ. The CDR3 is made up of 13 amino acids. Trimming took 6 bases from V and 6 from J, leaving 13 bases between them.

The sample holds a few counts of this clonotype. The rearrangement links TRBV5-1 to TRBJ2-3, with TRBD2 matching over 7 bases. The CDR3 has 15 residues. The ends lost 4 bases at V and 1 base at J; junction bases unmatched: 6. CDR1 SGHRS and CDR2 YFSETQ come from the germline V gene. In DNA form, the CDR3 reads TGCGCCAGCAGCAAGACTAGCCCAGGCACAGATACGCAGTATTTT. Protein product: CASSKTSPGTDTQYF.

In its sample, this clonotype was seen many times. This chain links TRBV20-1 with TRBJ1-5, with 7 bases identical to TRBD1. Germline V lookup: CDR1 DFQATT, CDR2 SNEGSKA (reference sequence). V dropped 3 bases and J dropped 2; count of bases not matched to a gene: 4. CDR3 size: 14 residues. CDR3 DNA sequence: TGCAGTGCTAGTCGAACAGGGGGCAATCAGCCCCAGCATTTT. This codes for CSASRTGGNQPQHF.